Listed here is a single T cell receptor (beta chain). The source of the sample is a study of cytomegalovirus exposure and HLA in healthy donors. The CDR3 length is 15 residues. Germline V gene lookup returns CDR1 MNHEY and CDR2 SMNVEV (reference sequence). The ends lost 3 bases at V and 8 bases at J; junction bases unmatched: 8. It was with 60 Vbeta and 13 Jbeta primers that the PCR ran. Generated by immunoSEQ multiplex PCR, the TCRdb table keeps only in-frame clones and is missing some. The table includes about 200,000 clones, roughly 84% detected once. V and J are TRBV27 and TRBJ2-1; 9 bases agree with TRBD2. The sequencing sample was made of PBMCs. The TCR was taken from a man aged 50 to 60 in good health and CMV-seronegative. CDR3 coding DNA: TGTGCCAGCAGTTTGGCTAGCGGGACGGTCTATGAGCAGTTCTTC. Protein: CASSLASGTVYEQFF.